The clone carrying this T cell receptor (beta chain) was found a few times. This sample is part of a study of blood T cell repertoires in COVID-19. Study-level background: Samples of COVID-19 (acute and convalescent) were obtained from the United States, Italy and Spain. PBMCs, B-cell-depleted T cells, or T cells were the source of the cDNA or gDNA that made up the material.

The CDR3 is 13 residues long. The germline gives CDR1 SGHRS, CDR2 YFSETQ. V was trimmed by 0 bases and J by 4 bases, leaving 7 bases between them. Data came from immunoSEQ multiplex PCR; TCRdb stores just in-frame clones and leaves some out. The sample carries some 260,000 clones, 88% recorded once. Sequences were obtained from peripheral blood. This sequence originates from a woman aged 70-85 years with COVID-19, enrolled during active disease. The chain joins TRBV5-1 to TRBJ1-2, with D unresolved. The CDR3 region is CASSLGTVYGYTF. The CDR3 DNA sequence: TGCGCCAGCAGCTTGGGCACAGTCTATGGCTACACCTTC.